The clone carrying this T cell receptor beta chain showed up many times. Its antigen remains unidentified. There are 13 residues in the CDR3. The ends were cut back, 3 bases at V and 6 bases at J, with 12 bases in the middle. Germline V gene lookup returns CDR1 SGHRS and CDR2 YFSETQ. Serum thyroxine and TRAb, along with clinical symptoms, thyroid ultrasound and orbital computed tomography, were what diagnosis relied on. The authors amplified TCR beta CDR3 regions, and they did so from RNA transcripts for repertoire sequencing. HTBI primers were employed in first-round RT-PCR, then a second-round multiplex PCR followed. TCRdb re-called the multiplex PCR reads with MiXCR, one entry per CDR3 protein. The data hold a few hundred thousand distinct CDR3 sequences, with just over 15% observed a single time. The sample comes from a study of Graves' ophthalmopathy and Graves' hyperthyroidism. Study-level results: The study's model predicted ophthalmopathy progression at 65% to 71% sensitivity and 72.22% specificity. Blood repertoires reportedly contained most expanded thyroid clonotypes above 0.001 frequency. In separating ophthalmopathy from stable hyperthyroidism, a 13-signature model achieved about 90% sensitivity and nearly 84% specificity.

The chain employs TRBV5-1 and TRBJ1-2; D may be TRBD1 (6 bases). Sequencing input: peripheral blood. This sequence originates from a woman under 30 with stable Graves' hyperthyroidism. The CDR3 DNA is TGCGCCAGCAGCTCCCTGACAGGTGATGGCTACACCTTC. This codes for CASSSLTGDGYTF.